The clone carrying this T cell receptor (beta chain) ranks as medium-sized. With 1 base clipped from V and 6 bases from J, the junction kept 9 bases outside the gene matches. Germline loops: CDR1 SGHVS, CDR2 FNYEAQ. The CDR3 runs 18 residues. The data stem from a study of immune reconstitution after stem cell transplant in scleroderma. Each CDR3 protein gets one entry after TCRdb re-called the RT-PCR reads with MiXCR. The sample carries roughly 5,000 distinct CDR3 sequences, roughly 8% recorded once. This sample was taken before or after autologous hematopoietic stem cell transplantation (not recorded which). The V call is TRBV7-6, the J call TRBJ2-1; 13 bases align to TRBD2. The receptor's source is a male donor with systemic sclerosis. CDR3 region: CASSLGGLAGLRGNEQFF. The CDR3 bases are TGTGCCAGCAGCTTAGGGGGACTAGCGGGACTCAGGGGCAATGAGCAGTTCTTC.